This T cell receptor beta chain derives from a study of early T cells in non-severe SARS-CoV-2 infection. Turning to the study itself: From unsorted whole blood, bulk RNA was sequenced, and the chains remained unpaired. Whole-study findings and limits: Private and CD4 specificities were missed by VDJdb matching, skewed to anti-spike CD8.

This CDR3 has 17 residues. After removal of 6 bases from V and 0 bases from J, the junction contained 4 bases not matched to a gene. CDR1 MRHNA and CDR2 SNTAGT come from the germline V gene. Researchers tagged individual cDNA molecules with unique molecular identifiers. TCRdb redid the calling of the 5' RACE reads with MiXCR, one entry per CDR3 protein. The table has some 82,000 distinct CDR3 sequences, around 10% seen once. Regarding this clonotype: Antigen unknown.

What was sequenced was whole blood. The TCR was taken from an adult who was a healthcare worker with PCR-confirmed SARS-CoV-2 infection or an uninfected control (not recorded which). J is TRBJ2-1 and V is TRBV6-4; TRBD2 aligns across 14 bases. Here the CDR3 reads CASSFGTSGSSYNEQFF. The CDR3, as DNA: TGTGCCAGCAGCTTCGGGACTAGCGGGAGCTCCTACAATGAGCAGTTCTTC.